This TCR beta chain was sequenced during a study of T-cell reconstitution after alpha-beta-depleted transplantation in children. CDR1 MRHNA and CDR2 SNTAGT come from the germline V gene. The length of the CDR3 is 18 residues. Comments on this clonotype: Just one base apart from a much larger clone, this may be a read error.

Researchers prepared the TCRbeta library using unique molecular identifiers, the study reports. TCRdb independently ran MiXCR on the PCR reads; one entry per CDR3 protein. The table has 400,000 to 500,000 distinct CDR3 sequences, under 13% seen once. This TCR came from a human donor who donated a stem cell graft to a child with acute myeloid leukemia. The starting material was PBMCs from the stem cell graft donor, obtained from the stem cell graft. V usage is TRBV6-4 and J usage is TRBJ2-5, with 13 bases aligning to TRBD2. In nucleotides, the CDR3 is TGTACCAGCAGTCTAAGACTAGCGGGGGGTATCCTCCAAGAGACCCAGTACTTC. This gives the protein CTSSLRLAGGILQETQYF.